Below are 29 T cell receptor beta chains sequenced from a single sample in a study of vaccination effects on CD4 cells after COVID-19 (dated by TCRdb to the early 2020s). In the ViraFEST assay, PBMC were stimulated with viral peptide pools, and antigen-specific CD4+ T cell clonotypes were then identified by expansion using TCR sequencing. After more than 9 days of culture, CD4+ T cells were isolated with the EasySep CD4+ T cell isolation kit. Two doses of either the BNT162b2 or the mRNA-1273 mRNA SARS-CoV-2 vaccine were administered to participants. To prepare the library, the immunoSEQ multiplex PCR assay was applied. Here the immuneACCESS table is served through TCRdb, limited to in-frame sequences with V and J called. Missing clones are a known gap in these copies; in checked studies unresolved V genes cover under half, and the rest lacks a known reason. The sample table lists about 46,000 clones, around three quarters of them with a count of one. More than 12% of the sample belongs to the ten largest clones.

Antigen specificity for these receptors is unknown. Here the sequenced sample was CD4+ T cells from PBMCs cultured with HCoV-OC43 spike peptides, taken after COVID-19 vaccination. The sample's cell subset or site, from its label and the paper: HCoV-OC43 spike overlapping peptide pool stimulation. The receptors shown here come from a human donor who received a COVID-19 vaccine.

The V call is TRBV29-1, the J call TRBJ2-7; 9 nucleotides line up with TRBD1. V lost 6 bases, J lost 6 bases, and 9 bases stayed unmatched. This CDR3 contains 13 residues. CDR1 is SQVTM and CDR2 is ANQGSEA in the germline V gene. CDR3 coding DNA: TGCAGCGTCAAAGGACAGGGGATGCGCGAGCAGTACTTC. Protein product: CSVKGQGMREQYF.

The chain links TRBV2 to TRBJ1-2; D gene unclear. The CDR3 covers 14 residues. Germline CDR1 SNHLY, CDR2 FYNNEI. Trimming shortened V by 4 bases and J by 3 bases, and 12 bases separated the two germline ends. The CDR3 DNA reads TGTGCCAGCAGTGTGGTGGAGGGCGACTATGGCTACACCTTC. Its protein product is CASSVVEGDYGYTF. Using reference TRBV2 and TRBJ1-2 for the parts outside the CDR3, the full variable domain is EPEVTQTPSHQVTQMGQEVILRCVPISNHLYFYWYRQILGQKVEFLVSFYNNEISEKSEIFDDQFSVERPDGSNFTLKIRSTKLEDSAMYFCASSVVEGDYGYTFGSGTRLTVV.

Comment on this clone: The sample contains more than one DNA sequence encoding this CDR3. V is TRBV11-3 and J is TRBJ2-3; D is undetermined. From germline, CDR1 is SGHNT and CDR2 YENEEA. The CDR3 runs 11 residues. Deletions cut 1 base from V and 6 bases from J, with 2 bases between. CDR3 sequence (DNA): TGTGCCAGCAGCTTAGGGGATACGCAGTATTTT. It yields the protein CASSLGDTQYF. Full variable domain (remainder filled in from reference TRBV11-3 and TRBJ2-3): EAGVVQSPRYKIIEKKQPVAFWCNPISGHNTLYWYLQNLGQGPELLIRYENEEAVDDSQLPKDRFSAERLKGVDSTLKIQPAELGDSAVYLCASSLGDTQYFGPGTRLTVL.

The chain is built from TRBV19 and TRBJ2-7; 8 bases agree with TRBD2. J gave up 5 bases and V 9 bases, and 24 bases lay outside the gene matches. Germline CDR1 is LNHDA and CDR2 is SQIVND (reference sequence). The CDR3 contains 18 residues. CDR3 in DNA: TGTGCCAGCCCAGGCCACGAGAATAAAGCGGGAGCGTTCCACGAGCAGTACTTC. This codes for CASPGHENKAGAFHEQYF. The full variable domain, its missing parts supplied by reference TRBV19 and TRBJ2-7, is DGGITQSPKYLFRKEGQNVTLSCEQNLNHDAMYWYRQDPGQGLRLIYYSQIVNDFQKGDIAEGYSVSREKKESFPLTVTSAQKNPTAFYLCASPGHENKAGAFHEQYFGPGTRLTVT.

The chain is built from TRBV29-1 and TRBJ2-1, with 8 positions matching TRBD2. Trimming took 5 bases from V and 6 from J; bases not matched to a gene: 9. The V gene's germline CDR1 is SQVTM and CDR2 ANQGSEA. There are 14 residues in the CDR3. The CDR3 loop reads CSVRASGWLNEQFF. CDR3 sequence (DNA): TGCAGCGTTCGCGCTAGCGGGTGGCTCAATGAGCAGTTCTTC.

The chain joins TRBV11-3 to TRBJ2-1, with D perhaps TRBD2 (5 bases). Germline V CDR1 and CDR2: SGHNT, YENEEA. The CDR3 totals 15 residues. V was shortened by 4 bases and J by 6 bases, with 16 bases between the two germline ends. The CDR3 bases are TGTGCCAGCAGCTCGGGCCCAGGAGGAATCAATGAGCAGTTCTTC. It yields the protein CASSSGPGGINEQFF.

V and J are TRBV7-2 and TRBJ2-5; 8 bases map to TRBD2. CDR3 length: 15 residues. Germline CDR1 reads SGHTA; CDR2 reads FQGNSA. Trimming removed 5 bases from V and 6 bases from J; junction bases left unmatched: 11. DNA of the CDR3: TGTGCCAGCAGCCCGGGGGGGCTAGCGAGGCAGACCCAGTACTTC. Translating it yields CASSPGGLARQTQYF.

The genes are TRBV29-1 and TRBJ2-7; TRBD1 matches 7 bases. Germline loops: CDR1 SQVTM, CDR2 ANQGSEA. This CDR3 comprises 13 residues. The J segment lost 2 bases and the V segment lost 5 bases, leaving 6 bases of the junction unmatched. CDR3 protein: CSVTDRVAYEQYF. CDR3 in DNA: TGCAGCGTTACTGACAGGGTCGCCTACGAGCAGTACTTC.

The gene calls are TRBV5-1 and TRBJ2-7, with no clear D. The V gene's germline CDR1 is SGHRS and CDR2 YFSETQ. CDR3 length: 14 residues. V was clipped by 0 bases and J by 0 bases, with 7 bases between them. CDR3: CASSLDPGSYEQYF. DNA for the CDR3: TGCGCCAGCAGCTTGGATCCAGGCTCCTACGAGCAGTACTTC.

This chain links TRBV5-1 with TRBJ1-1, with D uncertain. The V end was cut by 5 bases, the J end by 1 base, with 12 bases between. CDR1 SGHRS and CDR2 YFSETQ come from the germline V gene. The CDR3 is 14 amino acids. The CDR3: CASRGLTGNTEAFF. The CDR3 DNA reads TGCGCCAGCAGGGGATTGACGGGGAACACTGAAGCTTTCTTT.

This clone has a single count. The genes are TRBV6-2 or TRBV6-3 and TRBJ1-2; 8 bases fit TRBD1. CDR1 is MNHEY and CDR2 is SVGEGT in the germline V gene. J gave up 4 bases and V 4 bases, and 17 bases lay outside the gene matches. This CDR3 has 18 amino acids. CDR3 in DNA: TGTGCCAGCAGTTGGGGCCTCTATACGGACAGGGCACTCTATGGCTACACCTTC. Translation gives CASSWGLYTDRALYGYTF.

This sequence joins TRBV19 and TRBJ2-4; 7 nucleotides align to TRBD2. Germline V lookup: CDR1 LNHDA, CDR2 SQIVND (reference sequence). This CDR3 contains 21 residues. The trim removed 5 bases at V and 0 bases at J, leaving 22 bases unmatched. This CDR3 reads CASSRKPGVAGLTIAKNIQYF. CDR3 nucleotides: TGTGCCAGTAGTCGCAAACCGGGGGTAGCGGGTCTTACTATAGCCAAAAACATTCAGTACTTC.

This chain connects TRBV18 to TRBJ2-3, with no clear D. Germline CDR1 KGHSH, CDR2 LQKENI. The CDR3 extends over 14 amino acids. V gave up 0 bases and J gave up 1 base, with 5 bases separating them. The CDR3 sequence is CASSPPIRTDTQYF. DNA for the CDR3: TGTGCCAGCTCACCACCGATCCGCACAGATACGCAGTATTTT.

This clone was counted between two and nine times. The rearrangement links TRBV7-9 to TRBJ2-1; D not resolved. This CDR3 comprises 15 residues. Germline V gene lookup returns CDR1 SEHNR and CDR2 FQNEAQ (reference sequence). V was cut by 2 bases and J by 1 base, with 9 bases left in between. The CDR3 coding sequence is TGTGCCAGCAGCTTACAGGCACGGTCCTACAATGAGCAGTTCTTC. Its protein is CASSLQARSYNEQFF.

The chain has TRBV7-9 and TRBJ1-5; D uncertain. The ends were cut back, 3 bases at V and 7 bases at J, with 10 bases in the middle. This CDR3 has 13 residues. Germline CDR1 reads SEHNR; CDR2 reads FQNEAQ (reference sequence). The DNA for the CDR3 is TGTGCCAGCAGCTTTACGGGGAACCAGCCCCAGCATTTT. It encodes CASSFTGNQPQHF.

The chain uses TRBV30 and TRBJ2-1, with TRBD2 identical over 16 bases. This CDR3 is 16 amino acids long. V was pared by 0 bases and J by 6 bases, with 2 bases of the junction left unmatched. Germline V gene lookup returns CDR1 GTSNPN and CDR2 SVGIG (reference sequence). CDR3 coding DNA: TGTGCCTGGAGTGTGGGGACTAGCGGGGGGGGCAATGAGCAGTTCTTC. It specifies CAWSVGTSGGGNEQFF. The full variable domain, with the rest looked up from reference TRBV30 and TRBJ2-1, is SQTIHQWPATLVQPVGSPLSLECTVEGTSNPNLYWYRQAAGRGLQLLFYSVGIGQISSEVPQNLSASRPQDRQFILSSKKLLLSDSGFYLCAWSVGTSGGGNEQFFGPGTRLTVL.

The chain joins TRBV30 to TRBJ1-6, with D possibly TRBD1 on 6 matching bases. V was shortened by 0 bases and J by 11 bases, with 8 bases between the two germline ends. The CDR3 length is 12 residues. Germline V gene data show CDR1 as GTSNPN and CDR2 as SVGIG (reference sequence). The CDR3 spells CAWSVQGPPLHF. CDR3 DNA sequence: TGTGCCTGGAGTGTACAGGGCCCACCCCTCCACTTT. The whole variable domain, remainder taken from reference TRBV30 and TRBJ1-6, is SQTIHQWPATLVQPVGSPLSLECTVEGTSNPNLYWYRQAAGRGLQLLFYSVGIGQISSEVPQNLSASRPQDRQFILSSKKLLLSDSGFYLCAWSVQGPPLHFGNGTRLTVT.

This clone was counted a single time. This chain joins TRBV18 and TRBJ1-1; perhaps TRBD1 as D (5 bases). Germline CDR1 and CDR2: KGHSH and LQKENI. This CDR3 region has 14 residues. The ends were cut back, 1 base at V and 6 bases at J, with 12 bases in the middle. The CDR3 spells CASSPREGPSEAFF. In nucleotides, the CDR3 is TGTGCCAGCTCACCACGGGAGGGACCCTCTGAAGCTTTCTTT.

The chain employs TRBV5-8 and TRBJ2-7, with D perhaps TRBD2 (6 bases). This CDR3 has 15 residues. V lost 0 bases and J lost 6, with 16 bases in between. CDR1 and CDR2 from the germline V gene are SGHTS and YDEGEE. CDR3 amino acids: CASSLGQGGNREQYF. The CDR3, as DNA: TGTGCCAGCAGCTTGGGGCAGGGAGGAAATCGCGAGCAGTACTTC.

Here the CDR3 reads CASSLGGLAEETQYF. CDR3 DNA: TGTGCCAGCAGCTTGGGGGGACTAGCGGAAGAGACCCAGTACTTC. The chain links TRBV5-4 to TRBJ2-5, with 11 bases aligning to TRBD2. The CDR3 covers 15 residues. CDR1 and CDR2 (germline): SGHNT, YYREEE (reference sequence). Trimming removed 0 bases from V and 3 bases from J; junction bases left unmatched: 1. Full variable domain (rest looked up from reference TRBV5-4 and TRBJ2-5): ETGVTQSPTHLIKTRGQQVTLRCSSQSGHNTVSWYQQALGQGPQFIFQYYREEENGRGNFPPRFSGLQFPNYSSELNVNALELDDSALYLCASSLGGLAEETQYFGPGTRLLVL.

V gene TRBV3-1 (or the pseudogene TRBV3-2) combines with J gene TRBJ1-4; 8 bases map to TRBD1. J was trimmed by 1 base and V by 7 bases; bases with no gene match: 5. From germline, CDR1 is LGHDT and CDR2 YNNKEL (reference sequence). This CDR3 is built from 15 residues. The CDR3 sequence is CASTHRGGTNEKLFF. The CDR3 DNA is TGTGCCAGCACCCACAGGGGGGGAACTAATGAAAAACTGTTTTTT.

The chain is built from TRBV19 and TRBJ2-7; D gene unclear. The CDR3 extends over 13 amino acids. The V gene's germline CDR1 is LNHDA and CDR2 SQIVND (reference sequence). Trimming cost V 3 bases and J 2 bases, with 8 bases left between them. The CDR3 bases are TGTGCCAGTAGTATCCGAAGAACCTACGAGCAGTACTTC. Translating it yields CASSIRRTYEQYF.

This clone was detected a few times. This chain connects TRBV9 to TRBJ2-3; TRBD2 matches 9 bases. Germline CDR1 SGDLS, CDR2 YYNGEE. V gave up 1 base and J gave up 0 bases; unmatched junction bases: 12. The CDR3 is 19 amino acids. The CDR3, as DNA: TGTGCCAGCAGCGTAATGGCGGGGGGGCCAGTAATCAGCACAGATACGCAGTATTTT. This encodes CASSVMAGGPVISTDTQYF.

The CDR3 is CATSDSGQGTYNEQFF. The CDR3 bases are TGTGCCACCAGTGATTCGGGACAGGGGACCTACAATGAGCAGTTCTTC. This rearrangement joins TRBV24-1 to TRBJ2-1; 10 bases fit TRBD1. J lost 2 bases, V lost 2 bases, and 2 bases had no gene match. The CDR3 sequence is 16 residues long. In germline, CDR1 is KGHDR, CDR2 SFDVKD.

The J gene is TRBJ2-7, the V gene TRBV19; TRBD2 matches 8 bases. V lost 7 bases, J lost 0 bases, and 11 bases stayed unmatched. CDR3 length: 16 residues. CDR1 and CDR2 (germline): LNHDA, SQIVND (reference sequence). The CDR3 DNA reads TGTGCCAGTACTGTCCGAGCGGGAGCTAACTCCTACGAGCAGTACTTC. Amino acid sequence: CASTVRAGANSYEQYF. Complete variable domain (other parts from reference TRBV19 and TRBJ2-7): DGGITQSPKYLFRKEGQNVTLSCEQNLNHDAMYWYRQDPGQGLRLIYYSQIVNDFQKGDIAEGYSVSREKKESFPLTVTSAQKNPTAFYLCASTVRAGANSYEQYFGPGTRLTVT.

The chain has TRBV4-2 and TRBJ2-3, with 8 bases lining up with TRBD2. The length of the CDR3 is 17 residues. Germline V gene lookup returns CDR1 LGHNA and CDR2 YNFKEQ. The junction had 12 bases not matched to a gene; V was cut back by 3 bases and J by 4 bases. The CDR3 DNA is TGTGCCAGCAGCCACCCATCCCCCGGGACTAGGGCAGATACGCAGTATTTT. Amino acids: CASSHPSPGTRADTQYF.

This clone was counted only a few times. The chain recombines TRBV4-1 with TRBJ2-7; no clear D. Per germline, CDR1 MGHRA and CDR2 YSYEKL. V lost 0 bases to trimming and J lost 2 bases, with 11 bases between them. This CDR3 is 15 amino acids long. This chain's CDR3 is CASSQDPGFPYEQYF. The DNA for the CDR3 is TGCGCCAGCAGCCAAGACCCCGGTTTCCCCTACGAGCAGTACTTC.

The J gene is TRBJ1-4, the V gene TRBV15; the D gene is possibly TRBD1 (5 bases). The CDR3 contains 15 residues. Trimming took off 0 bases at V and 4 bases at J, with 9 bases between the two ends. CDR1 is LNHNV and CDR2 is YYDKDF in the germline V gene (reference sequence). The CDR3 here is CATSRDRQFNEKLFF. CDR3 DNA sequence: TGTGCCACCAGCAGAGATCGACAGTTTAATGAAAAACTGTTTTTT.

V and J are TRBV9 and TRBJ1-2; the match to TRBD1 covers 8 bases. After removal of 0 bases from V and 8 bases from J, the junction contained 6 bases not matched to a gene. This CDR3 has 14 amino acids. Germline V gene sequence: CDR1 SGDLS, CDR2 YYNGEE. The CDR3 loop reads CASSVASGTGGYTF. CDR3 DNA sequence: TGTGCCAGCAGCGTAGCCTCCGGGACAGGCGGCTACACCTTC.